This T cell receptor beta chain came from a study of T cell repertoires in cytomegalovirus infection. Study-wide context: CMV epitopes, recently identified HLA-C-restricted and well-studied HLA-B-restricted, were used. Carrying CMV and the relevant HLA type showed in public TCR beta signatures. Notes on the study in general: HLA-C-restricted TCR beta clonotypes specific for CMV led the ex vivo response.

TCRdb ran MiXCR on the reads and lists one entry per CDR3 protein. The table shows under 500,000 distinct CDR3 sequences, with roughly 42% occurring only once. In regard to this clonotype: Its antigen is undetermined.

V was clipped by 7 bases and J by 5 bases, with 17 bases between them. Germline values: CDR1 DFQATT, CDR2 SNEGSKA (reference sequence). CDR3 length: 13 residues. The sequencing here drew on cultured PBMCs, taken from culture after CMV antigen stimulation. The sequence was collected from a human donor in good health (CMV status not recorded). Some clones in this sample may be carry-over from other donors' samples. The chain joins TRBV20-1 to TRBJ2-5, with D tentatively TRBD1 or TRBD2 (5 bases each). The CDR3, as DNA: TGCAGTGGAGTGCGAGGGGCTGGGGAGACCCAGTACTTC. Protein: CSGVRGAGETQYF.